The T cell receptor beta chain under discussion was sequenced for a study of OX40 agonist ivuxolimab in advanced cancers. In the study overall: Of the participants, 40% had some prior anti-PD-1, anti-PD-L1 or anti-CTLA-4 therapy, which was allowed.

Patients were ruled out by autoimmune disease history or systemic immunosuppression. The J segment lost 8 bases and the V segment lost 5 bases, leaving 10 bases of the junction unmatched. Germline V gives CDR1 MNHEY, CDR2 SMNVEV (reference sequence). This CDR3 region has 15 residues. Here immunoSEQ multiplex PCR was the method, and the copy in TCRdb shows in-frame clones only, minus some. The sample has approximately 40,000 clones; approximately 91% are singletons. The TCR originated in an adult with an advanced solid tumor such as melanoma, head and neck, liver or kidney cancer. The chain combines TRBV27 with TRBJ1-3, with 9 bases matching TRBD1. Sequenced material: CD4+ or CD8+ T cells sorted from blood, taken in a trial of the OX40 agonist ivuxolimab. CDR3 nucleotide sequence: TGTGCCAGCAGTCCCCTCTCGGACAGGGGTGACACCATATATTTT. Amino acids: CASSPLSDRGDTIYF.